This T cell receptor beta chain stems from a study of CD8 T cells in ankylosing spondylitis (dated by TCRdb to 2016 to 2017). In the study overall: To find TCR variants linked to disease, the study profiled T cell receptor beta repertoires in ankylosing spondylitis patients and healthy donors. The full study cohort was made up of about two dozen ankylosing spondylitis patients and roughly 100 healthy donors. Peripheral blood was sampled, and synovial fluid was also collected from ankylosing spondylitis patients.

On the study overall, not on this receptor specifically: Some of the motif variants had been reported before in the synovial fluid and blood of reactive arthritis patients, a finding that suggests common disease-initiation mechanisms. A TCR beta motif made up of several highly homologous amino acid variants appeared to be characteristic of blood from ankylosing spondylitis patients. The disease-linked clones showed a CD8+ phenotype and occurred at relatively low frequencies in peripheral blood. According to the report, matched synovial fluid samples from ankylosing spondylitis patients were significantly enriched for the disease-linked clones.

Reads for this sample came from an Illumina HiSeq 2500. TCR beta libraries were prepared by quantitative 5'-RACE with molecular barcodes. The published analysis was carried out like this. To identify disease-linked TCR variants, a new computational method was used, one built on a probabilistic model of VDJ rearrangement. TCRdb's own reprocessing of the public reads used fastp at Q25 and MiXCR and kept productive beta chains. One record per CDR3 amino acid sequence lists the most common genes and DNA. TCRdb's processing, not the authors', yielded these V and J calls. The sample profile shows about 220,000 distinct CDR3 sequences; approximately 7.4% of them were found once. The leading ten clones occupy approximately 15% of the sample. This clonotype appeared many times. Its antigen is currently not known. No much larger clonotype is one base removed from it; base qualities were not supplied. The sequencing sample was made of blood, either unsorted or a sorted T cell fraction (not recorded which). The clonotype originates from a male donor with ankylosing spondylitis.

This receptor has the CDR3 CASSEDGWANTEAFF. The bases read TGTGCCAGCAGTGAAGACGGCTGGGCGAACACTGAAGCTTTCTTT. The chain links TRBV6-1 with TRBJ1-1, with the D gene not confidently named. From cysteine to phenylalanine, the CDR3 is 15 amino acids long. The kept DNA is CDR3 alone, 45 bases in frame from the first base. Per the germline V gene, MNHNS is the CDR1 and SASEGT is the CDR2. V is cut by 1 base and J by 1 base, and the space between the germline ends is 10 bases.